A single sample is the source of the 20 T cell receptor beta chains below, sequenced in a study of T cells in Graves' hyperthyroidism and ophthalmopathy. TCR beta CDR3 sequences were amplified from RNA transcripts. RT-PCR in the first round (using the HTBI primer set) targeted the TCR CDR3. From the multiplex PCR reads, TCRdb called clonotypes with MiXCR, one entry per CDR3 protein. The sample comprises 250,000 to 300,000 distinct CDR3 sequences, approximately 18% of which are singletons, and 39% rests with the top ten. The sample comprised blood. These receptors were collected from a man in his fifties with Graves' ophthalmopathy.

This clonotype was seen repeatedly, ten times or more. V and J are TRBV7-3 and TRBJ1-6, with D unresolved. CDR3 length equals 14 residues. Germline V gene sequence: CDR1 SGHTA, CDR2 FQGTGA. V lost 5 bases and J 9 bases, leaving 14 bases between the germline ends. In nucleotides, the CDR3 is TGTGCCAGCAGCCTGACGGCTACGGGTTCACCCCTCCACTTT. Translating it yields CASSLTATGSPLHF.

The sample holds a few counts of this clonotype. The genes are TRBV7-9 and TRBJ1-2; D uncertain. CDR3 length: 12 amino acids. Germline CDR1 and CDR2: SEHNR and FQNEAQ (reference sequence). Trimming took off 5 bases at V and 8 bases at J, with 12 bases between the two ends. CDR3 loop: CASSMDAGGYTF. The CDR3 DNA follows: TGTGCCAGCAGCATGGACGCGGGGGGCTACACCTTC.

This clonotype was picked up many times. The chain employs TRBV11-2 and TRBJ1-3, with TRBD1 as a possible D gene (5 bases). CDR1 is SGHAT, CDR2 FQNNGV, per germline. This CDR3 comprises 17 residues. V was clipped by 1 base and J by 7 bases, with 20 bases between them. In nucleotides, the CDR3 is TGTGCCAGCAGCTTAGCCGCCAGGGAACGGACCCGGAACACCATATATTTT. Its translation: CASSLAARERTRNTIYF.

The genes are TRBV2 and TRBJ1-4; 7 bases line up with TRBD1. V lost 5 bases to trimming and J lost 10 bases; unmatched junction nucleotides: 10. The CDR3 consists of 14 residues. The germline CDR1 and CDR2 sequences are SNHLY and FYNNEI. CDR3 sequence: CASSSGTARGKLFF. The CDR3 DNA follows: TGTGCCAGCAGTTCCGGGACAGCTCGGGGAAAACTGTTTTTT.

The chain uses TRBV28 and TRBJ2-2; D not resolved. The CDR3 extends over 13 amino acids. Trimming left V 4 bases short and J 5 bases short, with 8 bases between. Per germline, CDR1 MDHEN and CDR2 SYDVKM. The CDR3, as DNA: TGTGCCAGCAGTTACGGGCAGACCGGGGAGCTGTTTTTT. Protein sequence: CASSYGQTGELFF.

In this sample, this clonotype turned up a few times. The chain couples TRBV19 to TRBJ1-1, with a tentative D call TRBD1 (6 bases). From germline, CDR1 is LNHDA and CDR2 SQIVND (reference sequence). The CDR3 runs 15 residues. Trimming stripped 3 bases from V and 10 bases from J, with 21 bases between. CDR3 loop: CASSIRGARAIGAFF. CDR3 nucleotide sequence: TGTGCCAGTAGTATTCGGGGGGCGAGAGCCATCGGAGCTTTCTTT.

V and J are TRBV10-3 and TRBJ1-1; no firm D call. CDR1 is ENHRY and CDR2 is SYGVKD in the germline V gene. With 0 bases removed from V and 3 bases from J, the gap between germline ends came to 8 bases. The CDR3 is 14 residues long. The CDR3 is CAISESGRYTEAFF. The CDR3 DNA reads as TGTGCCATCAGTGAGTCCGGCAGGTACACTGAAGCTTTCTTT.

A few counts support this clonotype. The CDR3 region is CASSLADGTNQPQHF. Written as DNA, the CDR3 is TGCGCCAGCAGCTTGGCCGACGGAACCAATCAGCCCCAGCATTTT. This chain uses TRBV5-1 with TRBJ1-5; D unclear. The V gene lost 0 bases and the J gene lost 3 bases, with 10 bases spanning the gap. Germline V gene lookup returns CDR1 SGHRS and CDR2 YFSETQ. The CDR3 consists of 15 residues.

This clonotype was found many times. The chain couples TRBV11-2 to TRBJ2-5; 15 bases align to TRBD2. With 2 bases clipped from V and 5 bases from J, the junction kept 3 bases outside the gene matches. The CDR3 is 16 residues long. Per germline, CDR1 SGHAT and CDR2 FQNNGV. The CDR3 nucleotides are TGTGCCAGCAGCTTAACCGGACTAGCGGGAGGGGAGACCCAGTACTTC. Protein sequence: CASSLTGLAGGETQYF.

This clonotype was found once. This chain links TRBV19 with TRBJ2-1; 7 bases fit TRBD1. Germline V gives CDR1 LNHDA, CDR2 SQIVND (reference sequence). The CDR3 sequence is 15 residues long. The V and J ends lost 1 base and 7 bases, in that order; junction bases with no gene match: 7. As DNA, the CDR3 is TGTGCCAGTAGTATAGTCGACAGGGCGTTAAATGAGCAGTTCTTC. Protein product: CASSIVDRALNEQFF. Full variable domain (missing parts from reference TRBV19 and TRBJ2-1): DGGITQSPKYLFRKEGQNVTLSCEQNLNHDAMYWYRQDPGQGLRLIYYSQIVNDFQKGDIAEGYSVSREKKESFPLTVTSAQKNPTAFYLCASSIVDRALNEQFFGPGTRLTVL.

This clonotype was detected many times. The chain uses TRBV2 and TRBJ2-3, with unresolved D. The length of the CDR3 is 11 residues. Germline V CDR1 and CDR2: SNHLY, FYNNEI. The germline V and J ends were trimmed by 8 bases and 5 bases, with 8 bases remaining between them. CDR3 sequence reads: CASGILDTQYF. CDR3 nucleotide sequence: TGTGCCAGCGGGATCCTAGATACGCAGTATTTT.

This clonotype showed up just a few times. The chain couples TRBV7-2 to TRBJ1-1; possibly TRBD1 for D (6 bases). This CDR3 comprises 14 residues. Germline assignment: CDR1 SGHTA and CDR2 FQGNSA. Trimming stripped 7 bases from V and 1 base from J, with 13 bases between. The CDR3 bases are TGTGCCAGCACCCTCGGGGGCTCGAACACTGAAGCTTTCTTT. Amino acid sequence: CASTLGGSNTEAFF. The full variable domain, its missing parts supplied by reference TRBV7-2 and TRBJ1-1, is GAGVSQSPSNKVTEKGKDVELRCDPISGHTALYWYRQSLGQGLEFLIYFQGNSAPDKSGLPSDRFSAERTGGSVSTLTIQRTQQEDSAVYLCASTLGGSNTEAFFGQGTRLTVV.

In this sample, this clonotype turned up many times. The J gene is TRBJ2-7, the V gene TRBV2; TRBD1 matches 8 bases. Losses at the gene ends were 8 bases for V and 4 bases for J; bases not matched to a gene: 10. CDR3 length equals 14 residues. CDR1 is SNHLY and CDR2 is FYNNEI in the germline V gene. CDR3 amino acids: CASQDRGSLYEQYF. The CDR3 bases are TGTGCCAGCCAAGACAGGGGCTCGTTATACGAGCAGTACTTC.

This clonotype showed up many times. The V and J genes are TRBV3-1 and TRBJ2-7, with TRBD2 matching 8 bases. The CDR3 runs to 15 residues. The ends lost 3 bases at V and 2 bases at J; junction bases unmatched: 6. Germline-derived CDR1 and CDR2 are LGHDT and YNNKEL (reference sequence). CDR3: CASSHAGAGAYEQYF. In nucleotides, the CDR3 is TGTGCCAGCAGCCATGCGGGAGCGGGGGCCTACGAGCAGTACTTC.

There are a few counts of this clonotype. V and J are TRBV28 and TRBJ2-5, with a possible D match to TRBD2 (5 bases). Trimming cost V 5 bases and J 5 bases, with 9 bases left between them. This CDR3 has 12 amino acids. From germline, CDR1 is MDHEN and CDR2 SYDVKM. CDR3 DNA sequence: TGTGCCAGCAGTACTAGTTTGGAGACCCAGTACTTC. Protein: CASSTSLETQYF.

This clonotype was picked up many times. The genes are TRBV2 and TRBJ1-5; 7 nucleotides align to TRBD1. The J segment lost 1 base and the V segment lost 6 bases, leaving 12 bases of the junction unmatched. Germline V gene sequence: CDR1 SNHLY, CDR2 FYNNEI. The CDR3 totals 17 residues. DNA of the CDR3: TGTGCCAGCAGACCAGGGGGATTCCGGGACAGCAATCAGCCCCAGCATTTT. Translation: CASRPGGFRDSNQPQHF.

This clonotype appeared a few times. V and J are TRBV20-1 and TRBJ1-5, with D hard to call. The germline V and J ends were trimmed by 3 bases and 0 bases, with 9 bases remaining between them. The germline V gene encodes CDR1 DFQATT and CDR2 SNEGSKA (reference sequence). The CDR3 is 14 residues long. DNA for the CDR3: TGCAGTGCTAGTAAAAGCTATAGCAATCAGCCCCAGCATTTT. Amino acids: CSASKSYSNQPQHF.

This clonotype showed up just a few times. The V and J genes are TRBV5-1 and TRBJ1-3, with TRBD1 matching 7 bases. The CDR3 sequence is 14 residues long. With 0 bases clipped from V and 8 bases from J, the junction kept 5 bases outside the gene matches. Germline CDR1 reads SGHRS; CDR2 reads YFSETQ. The CDR3 region is CASSLAGGPDTIYF. CDR3 sequence (DNA): TGCGCCAGCAGCTTGGCAGGGGGGCCGGACACCATATATTTT.

This clonotype was seen repeatedly, ten times or more. This chain joins TRBV7-2 and TRBJ2-1; 7 bases match TRBD2. The V and J ends lost 5 bases and 5 bases, in that order; junction bases with no gene match: 12. The germline gives CDR1 SGHTA, CDR2 FQGNSA. There are 16 residues in the CDR3. The CDR3 region is CASSIRQKAGNNEQFF. CDR3 nucleotide sequence: TGTGCCAGCAGCATAAGACAGAAAGCGGGGAACAATGAGCAGTTCTTC.

This clonotype was seen many times. The J gene is TRBJ1-1, the V gene TRBV9; no reliable D call. V was pared by 1 base and J by 3 bases, with 7 bases between. The CDR3 is 13 amino acids. Germline lookup yields CDR1 SGDLS and CDR2 YYNGEE. CDR3 sequence reads: CASSVRRDTEAFF. As DNA, the CDR3 is TGTGCCAGCAGCGTACGACGGGACACTGAAGCTTTCTTT. The full variable domain, its missing parts supplied by reference TRBV9 and TRBJ1-1, is DSGVTQTPKHLITATGQRVTLRCSPRSGDLSVYWYQQSLDQGLQFLIQYYNGEERAKGNILERFSAQQFPDLHSELNLSSLELGDSALYFCASSVRRDTEAFFGQGTRLTVV.